One and the same sample provided the 5 T cell receptor beta chains below, sequenced in a study of blood T cells in healthy people across ages. A second PCR, run for about 7 to 11 cycles, used a sample-barcoded 5' primer plus a J-beta primer mix. One entry per CDR3 protein results from TCRdb running MiXCR on the 5' RACE reads. The data hold 1.6 million or so distinct CDR3 sequences, with approximately 32% observed a single time. The specimen was blood. The receptors were gathered from a woman aged 25 to 39 in good health.

The CDR3 sequence is CASSTAGTASYEQYF. The CDR3 DNA sequence: TGTGCCAGCAGCACCGCCGGGACAGCTTCCTACGAGCAGTACTTC. V and J are TRBV7-9 and TRBJ2-7; 7 nucleotides line up with TRBD1. Germline V gene data show CDR1 as SEHNR and CDR2 as FQNEAQ (reference sequence). V trimming: 5 bases; J trimming: 1 base; junction bases outside the gene matches: 8. The CDR3 is 15 amino acids.

The chain recombines TRBV7-8 with TRBJ2-6, with D perhaps matching TRBD1 or TRBD2 (6 bases each). This CDR3 has 17 amino acids. Trimming cost V 3 bases and J 0 bases, with 12 bases left between them. Germline V gene sequence: CDR1 SGHVS, CDR2 FQNEAQ. CDR3 amino acids: CASSFRGGRSGANVLTF. CDR3 nucleotide sequence: TGTGCCAGCAGCTTTAGAGGGGGGCGCTCTGGGGCCAACGTCCTGACTTTC.

The chain employs TRBV11-2 and TRBJ1-4; D ambiguous. The germline CDR1 and CDR2 sequences are SGHAT and FQNNGV. The CDR3 has 13 amino acids. Deletions cut 5 bases from V and 5 bases from J, with 9 bases between. Here the CDR3 reads CASSLSDNEKLFF. Here the CDR3 DNA reads TGTGCCAGCAGCCTGTCGGACAATGAAAAACTGTTTTTT.

The chain combines TRBV27 with TRBJ2-4; 9 bases agree with TRBD1. The CDR3 contains 14 residues. Germline V lookup: CDR1 MNHEY, CDR2 SMNVEV (reference sequence). Trimming at V came to 3 bases and at J to 5 bases, leaving 2 bases not matched to a gene. The CDR3 spells CASSLGDRENIQYF. The CDR3 DNA reads as TGTGCCAGCAGTTTGGGGGACAGGGAAAACATTCAGTACTTC.

The chain is built from TRBV4-2 and TRBJ2-4; TRBD1 might be the D (6 bases). The DNA matches TRBJ2-7 better at its end, which makes the J call doubtful. Germline V CDR1 and CDR2: LGHNA, YNFKEQ. This CDR3 has 17 residues. The CDR3 region has the DNA TGTGCCAGCAGCCTCCAACGAGACGGACAGAACTCCTACGAGCAGTACTTC. This translates into CASSLQRDGQNSYEQYF.